The 3 T cell receptor beta chains presented below share a single source sample, sequenced in a study of brain T cells in children with intractable seizures. Clones were read by immunoSEQ multiplex PCR, and TCRdb kept only the in-frame ones, dropping some. The repertoire holds hundreds of thousands of clones, over 85% seen once, with roughly 6% in the top ten. The sample's time point: blood from clinic visit 5 months post-surgery; TSC patient then seizure free. The sample was peripheral blood, taken more than 4 months after surgery. These receptors were collected from a boy in the first two years of life with tuberous sclerosis and intractable seizures.

The chain uses TRBV27 and TRBJ2-3, with 13 positions matching TRBD2. The germline V gene encodes CDR1 MNHEY and CDR2 SMNVEV (reference sequence). Losses at the gene ends were 5 bases for V and 5 bases for J; bases not matched to a gene: 7. There are 16 residues in the CDR3. The CDR3 reads CASSPRLAGGVDTQYF. The CDR3 nucleotides read TGTGCCAGCAGTCCTCGACTAGCGGGGGGAGTAGATACGCAGTATTTT.

The chain carries TRBV7-3 and TRBJ2-3; D not certain. The germline V gene encodes CDR1 SGHTA and CDR2 FQGTGA. V lost 1 base, J lost 4 bases, and 9 bases lay in between. The CDR3 extends over 14 amino acids. CDR3 sequence reads: CASSLRVAADTQYF. The CDR3 coding sequence is TGTGCCAGCAGCTTAAGGGTTGCTGCAGATACGCAGTATTTT.

This chain links TRBV27 with TRBJ1-6; D gene uncertain. Trimming stripped 1 base from V and 7 bases from J, with 8 bases between. Germline V gives CDR1 MNHEY, CDR2 SMNVEV (reference sequence). The CDR3 has 14 residues. The CDR3 DNA is TGTGCCAGCAGTTTATTGATCAGGAATTCACCCCTCCACTTT. Amino acids: CASSLLIRNSPLHF.